This T cell receptor (beta chain) derives from a study of blood T cells in healthy people across ages. The CDR3 covers 13 residues. Trimming removed 2 bases from V and 5 bases from J, with 9 bases in between. The V gene's germline CDR1 is MNHEY and CDR2 SVGEGT. There are many counts of this clonotype. A sample-barcoded 5' primer and a J-beta primer mix were used in a second PCR of about 7 to 12 cycles. Using its own MiXCR run on the 5' RACE reads, TCRdb lists one record per CDR3 protein. The sample records 550,000 to 700,000 distinct CDR3 sequences, 27% being singletons. This sequence originates from a woman aged 70-85 years in good health. The chain links TRBV6-2 or TRBV6-3 to TRBJ1-1; possibly TRBD1 for D (6 bases). Sample: blood. CDR3 amino acids: CASSYATGTEAFF. The DNA for the CDR3 is TGTGCCAGCAGTTACGCCACAGGGACTGAAGCTTTCTTT.